This is a list of T cell receptor beta chains from one sample in a study of OX40 agonist ivuxolimab in advanced cancers. Method: immunoSEQ multiplex PCR; TCRdb's copy keeps in-frame clones and lacks some. The sample contains tens of thousands of clones, roughly 80% of which appear only once. The sequenced sample was CD4+ or CD8+ T cells sorted from blood, obtained in a trial of the OX40 agonist ivuxolimab. These receptors all come from an adult with an advanced solid tumor such as melanoma, head and neck, liver or kidney cancer. The CDR3 runs from the conserved cysteine through the conserved F or W. The D gene is left open where the match is weak. Size values are once, few and many counts, or a class for expanded clones, and some rows have none.

>TRBV18|.|.|TRBJ2-3
CASSRYRDGTDTQYF
TGTGCCAGCTCACGTTACAGGGACGGCACAGATACGCAGTATTTT
>TRBV10-3|.|medium-sized|TRBJ2-5
CAISESFGEDQYF
TGTGCCATCAGTGAGTCATTTGGGGAGGACCAGTACTTC
>TRBV30|.|few|TRBJ2-3
CAWSVLAGSDTQYF
TGTGCCTGGAGTGTCCTCGCAGGGTCAGATACGCAGTATTTT
>TRBV30|.|.|TRBJ1-2
CAWTPAQAGISYGYTF
TGTGCCTGGACCCCGGCGCAAGCGGGCATTTCCTATGGCTACACCTTC
>TRBV5-6|.|.|TRBJ2-2
CASSWGANTGELFF
TGTGCCAGCAGCTGGGGAGCGAACACCGGGGAGCTGTTTTTT
>TRBV5-1|.|.|TRBJ2-1
CASSLPETGRLIF
TGCGCCAGCAGCTTGCCCGAAACAGGCCGCCTAATCTTC
>TRBV5-4|.|.|TRBJ1-5
CASRTKLGNQPQHF
TGTGCCAGCAGAACCAAGTTGGGCAATCAGCCCCAGCATTTT
>TRBV19|.|.|TRBJ2-1
CASIGLKDYNEQFF
TGTGCCAGTATTGGCCTCAAGGACTACAATGAGCAGTTCTTC
>TRBV28|.|.|TRBJ2-1
CASSLVGTYNEQFF
TGTGCCAGCAGTTTAGTAGGGACCTACAATGAGCAGTTCTTC
>TRBV6-5|.|.|TRBJ2-3
CASSPEVFSTDTQYF
TGTGCCAGCAGCCCGGAGGTGTTTAGCACAGATACGCAGTATTTT
>TRBV6-6|.|.|TRBJ2-7
CASSLTYEQYF
TGTGCCAGCAGCTTAACCTACGAGCAGTACTTC
>TRBV18|.|.|TRBJ2-2
CASSPQGNTGELFF
TGTGCCAGCTCACCACAGGGAAACACCGGGGAGCTGTTTTTT
>TRBV2|.|.|TRBJ2-5
CASRLNRNGETQYF
TGTGCCAGCAGACTAAACCGTAATGGAGAGACCCAGTACTTC
>TRBV10-3|.|.|TRBJ2-3
CAISDLIPDTQYF
TGTGCCATCTCGGATTTAATCCCAGATACGCAGTATTTT
>TRBV25-1|.|.|TRBJ2-7
CASSDSGSGFHEQYF
TGTGCCAGCAGTGACTCAGGGAGTGGGTTCCACGAGCAGTACTTC
>TRBV7-9|.|.|TRBJ2-3
CANAPRGPDTQYF
TGTGCCAACGCCCCGAGAGGGCCAGATACGCAGTATTTT